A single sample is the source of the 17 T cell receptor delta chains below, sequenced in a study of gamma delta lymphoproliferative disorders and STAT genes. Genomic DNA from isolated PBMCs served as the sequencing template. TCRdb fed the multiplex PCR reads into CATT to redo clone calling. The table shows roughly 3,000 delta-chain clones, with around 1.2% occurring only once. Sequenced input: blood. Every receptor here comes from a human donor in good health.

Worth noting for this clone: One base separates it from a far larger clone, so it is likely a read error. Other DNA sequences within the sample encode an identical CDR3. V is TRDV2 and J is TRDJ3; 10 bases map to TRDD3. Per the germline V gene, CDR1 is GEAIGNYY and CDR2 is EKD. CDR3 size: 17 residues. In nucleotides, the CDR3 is TGTGCCTGTGACAATACTGGGGGATCCTGGGATACCCGACAGATGTTTTTC. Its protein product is CACDNTGGSWDTRQMFF.

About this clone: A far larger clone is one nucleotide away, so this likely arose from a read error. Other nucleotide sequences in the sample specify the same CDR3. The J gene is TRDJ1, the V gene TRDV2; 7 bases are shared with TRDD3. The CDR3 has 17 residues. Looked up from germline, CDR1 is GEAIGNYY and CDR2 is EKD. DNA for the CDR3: TGTGCCTGTGACACCTTACTGGGGACTCGGGGCACCGACAAACTCATCTTT. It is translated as CACDTLLGTRGTDKLIF.

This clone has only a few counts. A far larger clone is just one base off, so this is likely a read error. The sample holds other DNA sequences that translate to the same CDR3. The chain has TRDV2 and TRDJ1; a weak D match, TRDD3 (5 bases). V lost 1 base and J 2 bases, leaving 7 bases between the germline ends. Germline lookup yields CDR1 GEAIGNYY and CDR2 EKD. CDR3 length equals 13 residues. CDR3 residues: CACDTWGTDKLIF. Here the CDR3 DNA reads TGTGCCTGTGACACGTGGGGAACCGATAAACTCATCTTT.

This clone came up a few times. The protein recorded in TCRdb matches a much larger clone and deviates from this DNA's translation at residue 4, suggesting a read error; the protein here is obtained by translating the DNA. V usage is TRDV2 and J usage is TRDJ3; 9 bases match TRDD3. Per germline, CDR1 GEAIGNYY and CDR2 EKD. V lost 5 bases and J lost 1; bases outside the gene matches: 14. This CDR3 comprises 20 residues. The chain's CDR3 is CACGPVLGDTGSWDTRQMFF. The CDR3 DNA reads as TGTGCCTGTGGCCCCGTACTGGGGGACACCGGATCCTGGGACACCCGACAGATGTTTTTC.

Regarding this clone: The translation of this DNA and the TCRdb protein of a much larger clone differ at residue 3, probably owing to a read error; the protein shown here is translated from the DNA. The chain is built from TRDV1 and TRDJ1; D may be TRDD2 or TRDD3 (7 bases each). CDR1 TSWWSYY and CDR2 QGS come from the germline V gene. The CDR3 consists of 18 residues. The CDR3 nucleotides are TGTGCTCCTGGGGAACTTTTTCCTACGTTGGGGGAGGACGATAAACTCATCTTT. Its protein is CAPGELFPTLGEDDKLIF.

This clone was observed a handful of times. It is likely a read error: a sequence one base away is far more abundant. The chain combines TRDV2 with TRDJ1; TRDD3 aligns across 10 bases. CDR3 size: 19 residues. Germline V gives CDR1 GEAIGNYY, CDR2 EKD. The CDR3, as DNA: TGTGCCTGTGGCACCGTTCCGGGGCTGGGGGATAACGTCGCCGATAAACTCATCTTT. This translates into CACGTVPGLGDNVADKLIF.

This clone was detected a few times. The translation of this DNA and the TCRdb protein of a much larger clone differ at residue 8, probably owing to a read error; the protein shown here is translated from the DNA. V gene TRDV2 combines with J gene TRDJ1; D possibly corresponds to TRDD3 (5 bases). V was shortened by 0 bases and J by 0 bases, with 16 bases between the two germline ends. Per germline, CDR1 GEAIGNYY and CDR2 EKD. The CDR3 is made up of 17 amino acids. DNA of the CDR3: TGTGCCTGTGACACCCTACTGGAGGATCCGTACACCGATAAACTCATCTTT. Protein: CACDTLLEDPYTDKLIF.

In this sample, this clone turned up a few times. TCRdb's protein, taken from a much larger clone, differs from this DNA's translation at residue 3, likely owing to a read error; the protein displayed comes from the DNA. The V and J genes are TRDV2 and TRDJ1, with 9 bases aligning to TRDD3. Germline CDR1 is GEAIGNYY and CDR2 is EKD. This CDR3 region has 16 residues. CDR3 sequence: CARDNLLGEYTDKLIF. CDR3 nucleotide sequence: TGTGCCCGTGACAACCTACTGGGGGAGTACACCGATAAACTCATCTTT.

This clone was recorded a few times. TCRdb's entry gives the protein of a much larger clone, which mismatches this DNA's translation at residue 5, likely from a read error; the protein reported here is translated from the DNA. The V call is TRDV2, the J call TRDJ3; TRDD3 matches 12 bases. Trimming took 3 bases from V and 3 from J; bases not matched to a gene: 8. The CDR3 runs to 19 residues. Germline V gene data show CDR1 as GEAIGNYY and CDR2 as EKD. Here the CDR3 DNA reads TGTGCCTGTGACCCCGTACTGGGGGATACAGTCTGGGACACCCGACAGATGTTTTTC. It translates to CACDPVLGDTVWDTRQMFF.

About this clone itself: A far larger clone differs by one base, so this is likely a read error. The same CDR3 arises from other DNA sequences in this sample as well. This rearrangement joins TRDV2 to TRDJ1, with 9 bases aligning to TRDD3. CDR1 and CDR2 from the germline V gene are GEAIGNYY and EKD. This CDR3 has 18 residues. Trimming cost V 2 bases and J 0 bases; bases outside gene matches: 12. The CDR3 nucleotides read TGTGCCTGTGACATCGTTACTGGGGGAAATTCATACACCGATAAACTCATCTTT. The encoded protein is CACDIVTGGNSYTDKLIF.

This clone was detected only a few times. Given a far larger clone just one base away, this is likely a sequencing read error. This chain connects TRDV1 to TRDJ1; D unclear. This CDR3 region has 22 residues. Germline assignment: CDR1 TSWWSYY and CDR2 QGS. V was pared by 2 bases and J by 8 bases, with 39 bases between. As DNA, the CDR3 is TGTGCTCTTGGGGAAACCTATAAGCCGGTGGCACAAACCATGCCGGGCGGGGTGAAACTCATCTTT. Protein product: CALGETYKPVAQTMPGGVKLIF.

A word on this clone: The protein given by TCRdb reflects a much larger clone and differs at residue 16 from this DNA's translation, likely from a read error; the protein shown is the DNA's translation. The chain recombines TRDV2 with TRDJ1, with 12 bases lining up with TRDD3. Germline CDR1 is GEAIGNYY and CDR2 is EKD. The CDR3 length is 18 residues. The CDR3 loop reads CACDTVTGGYPSTDKPIF. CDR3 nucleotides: TGTGCCTGTGACACCGTCACTGGGGGATACCCCTCCACCGATAAACCCATCTTT.

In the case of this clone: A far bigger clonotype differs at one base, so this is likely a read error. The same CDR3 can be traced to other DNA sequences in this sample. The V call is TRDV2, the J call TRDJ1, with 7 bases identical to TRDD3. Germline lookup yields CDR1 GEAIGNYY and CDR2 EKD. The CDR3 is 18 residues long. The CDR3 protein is CACDPVLGNMEYTDKLIF. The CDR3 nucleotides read TGTGCCTGTGACCCCGTACTGGGGAACATGGAGTACACTGATAAACTCATCTTT.

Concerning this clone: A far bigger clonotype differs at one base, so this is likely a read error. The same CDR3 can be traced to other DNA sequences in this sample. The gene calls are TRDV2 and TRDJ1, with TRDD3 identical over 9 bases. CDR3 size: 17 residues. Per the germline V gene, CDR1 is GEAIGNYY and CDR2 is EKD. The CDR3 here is CACDTVGDIHNTDKLIF. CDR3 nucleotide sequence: TGTGCCTGTGACACCGTGGGGGATATACATAACACTGATAAACTCATCTTT.

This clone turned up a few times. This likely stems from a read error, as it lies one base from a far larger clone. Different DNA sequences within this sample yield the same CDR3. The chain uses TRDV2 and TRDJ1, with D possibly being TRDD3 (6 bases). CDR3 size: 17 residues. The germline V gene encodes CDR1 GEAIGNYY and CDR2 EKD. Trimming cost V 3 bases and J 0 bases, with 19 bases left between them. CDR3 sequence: CACDGMTLLGNTDKLIF. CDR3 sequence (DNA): TGTGCCTGTGACGGTATGACGCTACTGGGTAACACCGATAAACTCATCTTT.

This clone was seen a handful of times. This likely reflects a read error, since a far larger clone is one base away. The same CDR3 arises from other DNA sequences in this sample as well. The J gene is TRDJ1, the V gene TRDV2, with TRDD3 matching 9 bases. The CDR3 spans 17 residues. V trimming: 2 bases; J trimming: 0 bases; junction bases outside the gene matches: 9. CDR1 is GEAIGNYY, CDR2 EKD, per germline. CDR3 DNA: TGTGCCTGTGACAGCGTACTGGGGGACACGCACACCGATAAACTCATCTTT. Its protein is CACDSVLGDTHTDKLIF.

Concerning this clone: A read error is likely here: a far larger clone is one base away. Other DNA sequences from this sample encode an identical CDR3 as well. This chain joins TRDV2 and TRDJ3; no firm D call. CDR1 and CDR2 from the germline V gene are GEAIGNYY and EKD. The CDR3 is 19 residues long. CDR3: CACDTLDVKGSWDTRQMFF. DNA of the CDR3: TGTGCATGTGACACCCTGGATGTTAAGGGCTCCTGGGACACCCGACAGATGTTTTTC.